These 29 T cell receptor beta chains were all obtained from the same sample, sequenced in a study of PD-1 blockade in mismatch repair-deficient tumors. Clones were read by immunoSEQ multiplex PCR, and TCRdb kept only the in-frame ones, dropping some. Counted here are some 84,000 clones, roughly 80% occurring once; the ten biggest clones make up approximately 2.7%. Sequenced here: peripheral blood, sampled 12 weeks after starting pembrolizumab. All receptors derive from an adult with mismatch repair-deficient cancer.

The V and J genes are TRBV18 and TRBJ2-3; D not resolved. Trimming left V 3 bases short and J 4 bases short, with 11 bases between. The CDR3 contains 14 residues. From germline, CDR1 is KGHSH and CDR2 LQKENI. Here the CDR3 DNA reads TGTGCCAGCTCACCCAGATCCCCATCAGATACGCAGTATTTT. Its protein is CASSPRSPSDTQYF.

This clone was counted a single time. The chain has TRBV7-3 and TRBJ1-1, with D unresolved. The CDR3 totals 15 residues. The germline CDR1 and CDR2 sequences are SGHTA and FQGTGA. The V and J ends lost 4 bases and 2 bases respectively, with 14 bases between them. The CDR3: CASSYQAGSNTEAFF. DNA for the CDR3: TGTGCCAGCAGCTACCAGGCGGGGTCCAACACTGAAGCTTTCTTT.

This CDR3 is CASSPRLAGGLYNEQFF. The CDR3 DNA follows: TGTGCCAGTAGTCCCCGACTAGCGGGAGGGTTGTACAATGAGCAGTTCTTC. The V gene is TRBV19, the J gene TRBJ2-1; TRBD2 agrees at 14 bases. The V segment lost 5 bases and the J segment 4 bases; nucleotides outside the gene matches: 7. The CDR3 totals 17 residues. Germline assignment: CDR1 LNHDA and CDR2 SQIVND (reference sequence).

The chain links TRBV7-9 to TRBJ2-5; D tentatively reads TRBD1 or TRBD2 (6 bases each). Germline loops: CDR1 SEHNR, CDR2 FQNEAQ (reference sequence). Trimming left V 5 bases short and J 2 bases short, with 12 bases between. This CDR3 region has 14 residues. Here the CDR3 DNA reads TGTGCCAGCAGCCCTTCGGGGGCACAAGAGACCCAGTACTTC. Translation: CASSPSGAQETQYF.

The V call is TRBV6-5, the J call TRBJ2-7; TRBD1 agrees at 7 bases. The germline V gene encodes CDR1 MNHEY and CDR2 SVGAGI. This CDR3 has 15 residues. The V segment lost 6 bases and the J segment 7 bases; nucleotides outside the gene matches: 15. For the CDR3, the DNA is TGTGCCAGCAGCCTCCAAGGCGGACAGGCTCGGGAGCAGTACTTC. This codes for CASSLQGGQAREQYF.

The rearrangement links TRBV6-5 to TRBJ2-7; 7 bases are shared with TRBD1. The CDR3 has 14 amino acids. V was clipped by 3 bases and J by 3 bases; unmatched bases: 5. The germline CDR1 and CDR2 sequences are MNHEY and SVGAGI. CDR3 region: CASSYRDSSYEQYF. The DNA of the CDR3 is TGTGCCAGCAGTTATCGGGACAGTAGCTACGAGCAGTACTTC.

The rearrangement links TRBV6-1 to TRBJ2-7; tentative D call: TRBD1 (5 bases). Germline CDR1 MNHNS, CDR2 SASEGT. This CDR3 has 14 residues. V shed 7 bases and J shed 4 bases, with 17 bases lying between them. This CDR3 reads CASTKGVERYEQYF. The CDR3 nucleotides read TGTGCCAGCACAAAAGGGGTCGAGCGATACGAGCAGTACTTC.

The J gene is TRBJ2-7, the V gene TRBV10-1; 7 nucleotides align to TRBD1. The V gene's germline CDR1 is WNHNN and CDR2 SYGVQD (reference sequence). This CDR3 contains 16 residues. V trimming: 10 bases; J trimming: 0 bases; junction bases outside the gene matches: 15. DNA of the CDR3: TGCGCCATCAGGGGGTACCGAGATATTAGCTCCTACGAGCAGTACTTC. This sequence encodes CAIRGYRDISSYEQYF.

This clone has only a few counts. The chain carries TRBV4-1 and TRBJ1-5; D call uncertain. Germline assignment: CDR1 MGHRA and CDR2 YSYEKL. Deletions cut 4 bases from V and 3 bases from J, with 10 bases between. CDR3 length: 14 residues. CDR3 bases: TGCGCCAGCAGCCTGCAAGGGCCCAATCAGCCCCAGCATTTT. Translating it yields CASSLQGPNQPQHF.

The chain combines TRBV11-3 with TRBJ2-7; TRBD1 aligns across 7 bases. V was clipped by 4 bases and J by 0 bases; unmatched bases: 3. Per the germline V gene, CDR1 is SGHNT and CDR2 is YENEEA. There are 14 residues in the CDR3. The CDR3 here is CASSWGTVSYEQYF. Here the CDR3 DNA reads TGTGCCAGCAGCTGGGGGACAGTCTCCTACGAGCAGTACTTC.

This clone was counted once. CDR3 amino acids: CASRNRASNYGYTF. The CDR3 DNA is TGTGCCAGCAGAAACAGGGCATCTAACTATGGCTACACCTTC. The genes are TRBV6-1 and TRBJ1-2; D perhaps matches TRBD1 (6 bases). From germline, CDR1 is MNHNS and CDR2 SASEGT. Between the trimmed V and J ends, which lost 6 bases and 0 bases, there was a span of 11 bases. This CDR3 contains 14 residues.

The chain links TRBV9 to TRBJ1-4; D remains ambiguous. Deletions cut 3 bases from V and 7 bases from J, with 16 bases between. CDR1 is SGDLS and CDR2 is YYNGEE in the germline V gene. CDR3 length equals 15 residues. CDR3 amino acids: CASSGQINEGEKLFF. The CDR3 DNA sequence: TGTGCCAGCAGCGGTCAAATTAATGAGGGTGAAAAACTGTTTTTT.

The CDR3 here is CASSLNGQGHGYTF. The DNA for the CDR3 is TGTGCCAGCAGCTTAAATGGACAGGGTCATGGCTACACCTTC. This chain uses TRBV7-3 with TRBJ1-2; 8 bases agree with TRBD1. CDR3 length: 14 amino acids. Germline values: CDR1 SGHTA, CDR2 FQGTGA. The V segment lost 1 base and the J segment 6 bases; nucleotides outside the gene matches: 4.

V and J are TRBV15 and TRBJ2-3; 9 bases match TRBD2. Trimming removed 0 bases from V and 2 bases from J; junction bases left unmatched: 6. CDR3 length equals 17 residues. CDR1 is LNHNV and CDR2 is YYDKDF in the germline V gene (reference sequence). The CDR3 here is CATSRDGASGDTDTQYF. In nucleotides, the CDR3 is TGTGCCACCAGCAGAGATGGGGCTAGCGGGGACACAGATACGCAGTATTTT.

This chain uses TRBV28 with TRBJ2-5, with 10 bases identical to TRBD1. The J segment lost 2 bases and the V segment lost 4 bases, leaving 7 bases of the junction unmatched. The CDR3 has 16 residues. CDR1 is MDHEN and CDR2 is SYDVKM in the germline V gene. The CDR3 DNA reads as TGTGCCAGCAGTTCACCCTTGGGACAGGGGCAAGAGACCCAGTACTTC. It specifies CASSSPLGQGQETQYF.

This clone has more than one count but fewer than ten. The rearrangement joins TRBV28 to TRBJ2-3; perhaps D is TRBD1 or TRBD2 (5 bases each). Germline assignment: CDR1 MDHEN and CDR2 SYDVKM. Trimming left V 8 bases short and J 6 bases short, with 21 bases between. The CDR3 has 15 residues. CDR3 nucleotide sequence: TGTGCCAGCGGGACGAGGGCGGACGGGACGGATACGCAGTATTTT. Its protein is CASGTRADGTDTQYF.

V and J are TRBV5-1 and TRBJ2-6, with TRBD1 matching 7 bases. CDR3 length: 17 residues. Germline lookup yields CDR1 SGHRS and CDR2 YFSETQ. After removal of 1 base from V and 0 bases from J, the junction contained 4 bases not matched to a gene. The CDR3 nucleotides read TGCGCCAGCAGCTTGACAGGGGATTACTCTGGGGCCAACGTCCTGACTTTC. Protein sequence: CASSLTGDYSGANVLTF.

CDR3 bases: TGTGCCAGCAGCGTAGCGGAGTACAATGAGCAGTTCTTC. Encoded protein: CASSVAEYNEQFF. The chain has TRBV9 and TRBJ2-1; D is ambiguous. CDR1 SGDLS and CDR2 YYNGEE come from the germline V gene. V dropped 0 bases and J dropped 4 bases, with 5 bases sitting between them. This CDR3 contains 13 residues.

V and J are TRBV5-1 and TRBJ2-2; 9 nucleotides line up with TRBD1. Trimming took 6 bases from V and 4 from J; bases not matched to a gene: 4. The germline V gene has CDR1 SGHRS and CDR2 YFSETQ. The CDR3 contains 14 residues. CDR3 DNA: TGCGCCAGCAAAGACAGGGGGGGCACCGGGGAGCTGTTTTTT. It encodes CASKDRGGTGELFF. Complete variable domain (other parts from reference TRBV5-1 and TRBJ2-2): KAGVTQTPRYLIKTRGQQVTLSCSPISGHRSVSWYQQTPGQGLQFLFEYFSETQRNKGNFPGRFSGRQFSNSRSEMNVSTLELGDSALYLCASKDRGGTGELFFGEGSRLTVL.

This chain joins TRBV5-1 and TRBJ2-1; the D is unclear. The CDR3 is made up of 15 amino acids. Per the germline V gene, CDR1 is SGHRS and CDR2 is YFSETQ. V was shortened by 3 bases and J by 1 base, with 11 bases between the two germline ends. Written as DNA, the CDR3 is TGCGCCAGCAGCTCAGACCTTTATTCCTACAATGAGCAGTTCTTC. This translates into CASSSDLYSYNEQFF.

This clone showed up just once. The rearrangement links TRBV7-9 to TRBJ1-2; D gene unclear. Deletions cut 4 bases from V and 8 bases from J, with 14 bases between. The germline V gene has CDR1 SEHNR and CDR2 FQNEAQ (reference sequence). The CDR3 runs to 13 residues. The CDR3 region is CASSSTGREGYTF. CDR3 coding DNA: TGTGCCAGCAGCTCGACGGGTCGGGAAGGCTACACCTTC.

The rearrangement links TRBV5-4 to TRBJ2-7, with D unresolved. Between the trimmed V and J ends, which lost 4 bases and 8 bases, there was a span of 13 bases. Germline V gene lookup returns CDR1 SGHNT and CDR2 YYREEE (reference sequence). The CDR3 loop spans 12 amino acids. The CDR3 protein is CASSLPGFKQYF. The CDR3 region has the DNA TGTGCCAGCAGCCTACCCGGGTTTAAGCAGTACTTC.

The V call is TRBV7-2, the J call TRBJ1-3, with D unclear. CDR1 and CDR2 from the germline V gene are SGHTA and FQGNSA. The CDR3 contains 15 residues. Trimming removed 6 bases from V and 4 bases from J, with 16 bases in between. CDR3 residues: CASRQAPGLGNTIYF. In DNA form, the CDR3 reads TGTGCCAGCAGACAAGCCCCGGGTCTCGGAAACACCATATATTTT.

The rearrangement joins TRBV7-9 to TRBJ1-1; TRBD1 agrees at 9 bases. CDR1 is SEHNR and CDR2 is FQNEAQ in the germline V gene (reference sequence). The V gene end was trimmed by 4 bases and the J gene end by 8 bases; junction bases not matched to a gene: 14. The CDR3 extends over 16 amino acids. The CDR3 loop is CASSSRTGDLREEAFF. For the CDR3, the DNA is TGTGCCAGCAGCTCCAGGACAGGGGATCTTCGCGAGGAAGCTTTCTTT.

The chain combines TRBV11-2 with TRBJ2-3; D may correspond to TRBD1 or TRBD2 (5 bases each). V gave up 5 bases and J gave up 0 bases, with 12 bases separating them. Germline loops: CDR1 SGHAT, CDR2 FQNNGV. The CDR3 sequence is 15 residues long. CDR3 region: CASSPSRVSTDTQYF. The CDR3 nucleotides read TGTGCCAGCAGCCCTAGCAGGGTTAGCACAGATACGCAGTATTTT.

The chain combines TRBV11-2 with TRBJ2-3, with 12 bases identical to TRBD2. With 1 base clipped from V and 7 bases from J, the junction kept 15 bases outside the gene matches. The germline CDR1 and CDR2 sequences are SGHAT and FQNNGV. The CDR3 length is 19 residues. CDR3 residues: CASSLARLAGGPVRNTQYF. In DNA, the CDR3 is TGTGCCAGCAGCTTAGCAAGGCTAGCGGGAGGGCCAGTTCGAAATACGCAGTATTTT.

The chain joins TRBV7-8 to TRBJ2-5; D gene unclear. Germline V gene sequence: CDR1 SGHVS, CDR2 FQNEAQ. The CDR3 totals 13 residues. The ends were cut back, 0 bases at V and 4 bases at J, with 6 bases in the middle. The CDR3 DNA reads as TGTGCCAGCAGCTTAGCGTTGTCAGAGACCCAGTACTTC. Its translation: CASSLALSETQYF.

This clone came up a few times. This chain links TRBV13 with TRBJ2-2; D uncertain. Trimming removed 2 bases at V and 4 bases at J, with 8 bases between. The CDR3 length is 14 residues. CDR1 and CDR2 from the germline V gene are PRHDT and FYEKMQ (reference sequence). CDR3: CASSLKAGTGELFF. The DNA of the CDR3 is TGTGCCAGCAGCTTAAAGGCAGGCACCGGGGAGCTGTTTTTT.

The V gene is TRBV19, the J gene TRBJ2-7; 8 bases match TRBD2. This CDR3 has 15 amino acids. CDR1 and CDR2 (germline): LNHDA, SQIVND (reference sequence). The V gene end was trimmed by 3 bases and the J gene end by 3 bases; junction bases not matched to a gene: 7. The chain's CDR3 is CASSIQAGDLYEQYF. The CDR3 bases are TGTGCCAGTAGTATTCAAGCGGGAGATCTCTACGAGCAGTACTTC.